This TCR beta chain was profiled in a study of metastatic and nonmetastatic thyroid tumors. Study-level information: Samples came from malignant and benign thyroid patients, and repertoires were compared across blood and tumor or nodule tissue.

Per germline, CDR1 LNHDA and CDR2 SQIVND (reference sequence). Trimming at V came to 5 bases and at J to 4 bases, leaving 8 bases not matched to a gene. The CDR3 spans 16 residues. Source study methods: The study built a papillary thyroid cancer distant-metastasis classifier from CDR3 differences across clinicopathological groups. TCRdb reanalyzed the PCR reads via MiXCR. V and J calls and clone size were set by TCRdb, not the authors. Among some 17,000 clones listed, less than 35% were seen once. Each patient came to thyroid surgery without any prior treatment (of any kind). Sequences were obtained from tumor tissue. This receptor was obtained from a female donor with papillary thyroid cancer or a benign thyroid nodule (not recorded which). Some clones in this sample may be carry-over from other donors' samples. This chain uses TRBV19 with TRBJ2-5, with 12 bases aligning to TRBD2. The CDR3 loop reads CASSRGLAGPGETQYF. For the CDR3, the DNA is TGTGCCAGTAGTCGCGGACTAGCGGGACCGGGAGAGACCCAGTACTTC. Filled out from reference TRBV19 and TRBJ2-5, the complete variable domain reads DGGITQSPKYLFRKEGQNVTLSCEQNLNHDAMYWYRQDPGQGLRLIYYSQIVNDFQKGDIAEGYSVSREKKESFPLTVTSAQKNPTAFYLCASSRGLAGPGETQYFGPGTRLLVL.